Below, 5 T cell receptor beta chains from the same sample are listed, as sequenced in a study of OX40 agonist ivuxolimab in advanced cancers. Data came from immunoSEQ multiplex PCR; TCRdb stores just in-frame clones and leaves some out. The table lists more than 7,500 clones, 88% of them singletons, with about 11% in the top ten. The material was CD4+ or CD8+ T cells sorted from blood, obtained in a trial of the OX40 agonist ivuxolimab. These TCRs come from an adult with an advanced solid tumor such as melanoma, head and neck, liver or kidney cancer.

The chain is built from TRBV29-1 and TRBJ2-1; D gene uncertain. The V gene lost 4 bases and the J gene lost 6 bases, with 10 bases spanning the gap. There are 12 residues in the CDR3. Germline loops: CDR1 SQVTM, CDR2 ANQGSEA. CDR3 protein: CSVAHTSNEQFF. CDR3 bases: TGCAGCGTTGCCCACACCTCCAATGAGCAGTTCTTC.

V usage is TRBV11-3 and J usage is TRBJ2-7; a weak D match, TRBD1 (6 bases). Germline CDR1 SGHNT, CDR2 YENEEA. The CDR3 consists of 11 residues. Deletions cut 5 bases from V and 6 bases from J, with 8 bases between. Here the CDR3 reads CASSPGVEQYF. CDR3 nucleotides: TGTGCCAGCAGCCCAGGGGTCGAGCAGTACTTC.

Only one count was recorded for this clone. The chain couples TRBV2 to TRBJ1-1, with 7 bases identical to TRBD1. In germline, CDR1 is SNHLY, CDR2 FYNNEI. J was trimmed by 5 bases and V by 1 base; bases with no gene match: 7. This CDR3 has 15 amino acids. CDR3 loop: CASSEGYRGITEAFF. The CDR3, as DNA: TGTGCCAGCAGTGAAGGATACAGGGGAATAACTGAAGCTTTCTTT.

The J gene is TRBJ1-1, the V gene TRBV13, with D uncertain. The CDR3 contains 12 residues. The germline V gene has CDR1 PRHDT and CDR2 FYEKMQ (reference sequence). The V gene lost 0 bases and the J gene lost 1 base, with 0 bases spanning the gap. The CDR3 DNA follows: TGTGCCAGCAGCTTAGGGAACACTGAAGCTTTCTTT. Its protein product is CASSLGNTEAFF. Filled out from reference TRBV13 and TRBJ1-1, the complete variable domain reads AAGVIQSPRHLIKEKRETATLKCYPIPRHDTVYWYQQGPGQDPQFLISFYEKMQSDKGSIPDRFSAQQFSDYHSELNMSSLELGDSALYFCASSLGNTEAFFGQGTRLTVV.

The V call is TRBV7-9, the J call TRBJ2-5; D remains unclear. The germline V gene encodes CDR1 SEHNR and CDR2 FQNEAQ (reference sequence). The germline V and J ends were trimmed by 5 bases and 5 bases, with 12 bases remaining between them. This CDR3 has 13 residues. CDR3 nucleotide sequence: TGTGCCAGCAGCCTGACCCTGAGGGAGACCCAGTACTTC. It is translated as CASSLTLRETQYF. Filled out from reference TRBV7-9 and TRBJ2-5, the complete variable domain reads DTGVSQNPRHKITKRGQNVTFRCDPISEHNRLYWYRQTLGQGPEFLTYFQNEAQLEKSRLLSDRFSAERPKGSFSTLEIQRTEQGDSAMYLCASSLTLRETQYFGPGTRLLVL.